The rows below give T cell receptor beta chains drawn from one sample of a study of Tregs in tolerant kidney transplant recipients. Libraries were prepared by immunoSEQ multiplex PCR; TCRdb keeps only in-frame clonotypes and omits some of them. Seen here are tens of thousands of clones, more than 85% observed once, and the top ten hold 0.46%. Sequenced here: CD4+ T cells from blood, sampled before the transplant. The source is a human donor who received a combined kidney and bone marrow transplant. Both conserved end residues are part of each CDR3. The order of the fields is V gene, D gene, J gene, CDR3 length, clone size, CDR3 protein, CDR3 DNA. The D gene is left open where the match is weak. The size entry is marked missing in some rows and otherwise reads once, few, many or a size class.

v_gene: TRBV5-4
d_gene: NA
j_gene: TRBJ1-2
len: 13
abundance: once
CDR3aa: CASSPDRNYGYTF
CDR3nt: TGTGCCAGCAGCCCGGACAGAAACTATGGCTACACCTTC

v_gene: TRBV11-1
d_gene: NA
j_gene: TRBJ1-2
len: 13
abundance: NA
CDR3aa: CASSPQSNYGYTF
CDR3nt: TGTGCCAGCAGCCCGCAGTCCAACTATGGCTACACCTTC

v_gene: TRBV5-6
d_gene: NA
j_gene: TRBJ1-2
len: 13
abundance: few
CDR3aa: CASSFGILSGYTF
CDR3nt: TGTGCCAGCAGCTTCGGGATTCTTTCAGGCTACACCTTC

v_gene: TRBV7-2
d_gene: NA
j_gene: TRBJ1-2
len: 15
abundance: NA
CDR3aa: CASSLKGGTSYGYTF
CDR3nt: TGTGCCAGCAGCTTGAAGGGGGGGACTTCTTATGGCTACACCTTC

v_gene: TRBV19
d_gene: NA
j_gene: TRBJ2-7
len: 15
abundance: NA
CDR3aa: CASSISVAGNYEQYF
CDR3nt: TGTGCCAGTAGTATTTCCGTGGCAGGAAACTACGAGCAGTACTTC

v_gene: TRBV5-1
d_gene: NA
j_gene: TRBJ2-1
len: 14
abundance: NA
CDR3aa: CASNFDWTRNEQFF
CDR3nt: TGCGCCAGCAATTTCGACTGGACACGAAATGAGCAGTTCTTC

v_gene: TRBV5-1
d_gene: TRBD2
j_gene: TRBJ2-7
len: 14
abundance: NA
CDR3aa: CASSLLAGDYEQYF
CDR3nt: TGCGCCAGCAGCTTGCTAGCGGGAGATTACGAGCAGTACTTC

v_gene: TRBV21-1
d_gene: NA
j_gene: TRBJ2-1
len: 18
abundance: NA
CDR3aa: CASSKNGTSGSSYNEQFF
CDR3nt: TGTGCCAGCAGCAAAAATGGGACTAGCGGGAGCTCCTACAATGAGCAGTTCTTC

v_gene: TRBV18
d_gene: TRBD1
j_gene: TRBJ2-5
len: 15
abundance: NA
CDR3aa: CASSRGQGPQQTQYF
CDR3nt: TGTGCCAGCTCACGTGGACAGGGACCTCAACAGACCCAGTACTTC

v_gene: TRBV28
d_gene: NA
j_gene: TRBJ2-3
len: 14
abundance: NA
CDR3aa: CASILRQGKDTQYF
CDR3nt: TGTGCCAGCATCCTGCGGCAGGGTAAAGATACGCAGTATTTT

v_gene: TRBV5-1
d_gene: NA
j_gene: TRBJ2-2
len: 15
abundance: once
CDR3aa: CASSWGGANTGELFF
CDR3nt: TGCGCCAGCAGCTGGGGGGGCGCGAACACCGGGGAGCTGTTTTTT

v_gene: TRBV20-1
d_gene: NA
j_gene: TRBJ1-1
len: 11
abundance: NA
CDR3aa: CSARDEGEAFF
CDR3nt: TGCAGTGCCAGAGATGAGGGGGAGGCTTTCTTT

v_gene: TRBV10-3
d_gene: TRBD1
j_gene: TRBJ2-5
len: 13
abundance: NA
CDR3aa: CAISAGQQETQYF
CDR3nt: TGTGCCATCAGTGCGGGACAGCAAGAGACCCAGTACTTC

v_gene: TRBV4-2
d_gene: NA
j_gene: TRBJ2-5
len: 14
abundance: NA
CDR3aa: CASSQDRLAETQYF
CDR3nt: TGTGCCAGCAGCCAAGATCGTCTAGCCGAGACCCAGTACTTC

v_gene: TRBV5-4
d_gene: TRBD2
j_gene: TRBJ2-7
len: 16
abundance: NA
CDR3aa: CASSLVLSSGSYEQYF
CDR3nt: TGTGCCAGCAGCTTGGTCTTGTCTAGCGGGAGCTACGAGCAGTACTTC

v_gene: TRBV11-3
d_gene: TRBD2
j_gene: TRBJ2-5
len: 15
abundance: NA
CDR3aa: CASSLGGTSTETQYF
CDR3nt: TGTGCCAGCAGCTTAGGCGGGACTAGTACGGAGACCCAGTACTTC

v_gene: TRBV7-9
d_gene: NA
j_gene: TRBJ1-1
len: 15
abundance: NA
CDR3aa: CASSLVSAGNTEAFF
CDR3nt: TGTGCCAGCAGCTTAGTATCAGCGGGGAACACTGAAGCTTTCTTT

v_gene: TRBV7-6
d_gene: TRBD1
j_gene: TRBJ1-2
len: 14
abundance: NA
CDR3aa: CASSKLTGGAGYTF
CDR3nt: TGTGCCAGCAGTAAGCTTACAGGGGGCGCGGGCTACACCTTC

v_gene: TRBV7-9
d_gene: TRBD1
j_gene: TRBJ1-2
len: 15
abundance: once
CDR3aa: CASSVGETGNDGYTF
CDR3nt: TGTGCCAGCAGCGTTGGTGAGACAGGGAATGATGGCTACACCTTC

v_gene: TRBV5-4
d_gene: NA
j_gene: TRBJ2-5
len: 13
abundance: NA
CDR3aa: CASSLQGQETQYF
CDR3nt: TGTGCCAGCAGCTTGCAGGGGCAAGAGACCCAGTACTTC

v_gene: TRBV5-1
d_gene: NA
j_gene: TRBJ2-2
len: 13
abundance: once
CDR3aa: CASSLRETGELFF
CDR3nt: TGCGCCAGCAGCTTGAGGGAGACCGGGGAGCTGTTTTTT

v_gene: TRBV7-2
d_gene: TRBD2
j_gene: TRBJ2-1
len: 15
abundance: NA
CDR3aa: CASSPTSGSYNEQFF
CDR3nt: TGTGCCAGCAGCCCCACTAGCGGGAGTTACAATGAGCAGTTCTTC

v_gene: TRBV13
d_gene: NA
j_gene: TRBJ1-2
len: 14
abundance: NA
CDR3aa: CASSPGRGYRGYTF
CDR3nt: TGTGCCAGCAGCCCCGGGAGAGGCTACAGGGGCTACACCTTC

v_gene: TRBV6-6
d_gene: NA
j_gene: TRBJ1-2
len: 15
abundance: NA
CDR3aa: CASSWDTRLNYGYTF
CDR3nt: TGTGCCAGCAGTTGGGACACCCGACTCAACTATGGCTACACCTTC

v_gene: TRBV7-6
d_gene: TRBD1
j_gene: TRBJ2-5
len: 14
abundance: NA
CDR3aa: CASSLGDRGLEQYF
CDR3nt: TGTGCCAGCAGCTTAGGCGACAGGGGTCTGGAGCAGTACTTC

v_gene: TRBV18
d_gene: NA
j_gene: TRBJ1-1
len: 13
abundance: NA
CDR3aa: CASSPTGDTEAFF
CDR3nt: TGTGCCAGCTCACCGACCGGGGACACTGAAGCTTTCTTT

v_gene: TRBV4-2
d_gene: TRBD1
j_gene: TRBJ2-7
len: 16
abundance: NA
CDR3aa: CASSRQSGTGGYEQYF
CDR3nt: TGTGCCAGCAGCCGACAGTCCGGGACAGGGGGGTACGAGCAGTACTTC

v_gene: TRBV4-3
d_gene: TRBD1
j_gene: TRBJ2-7
len: 14
abundance: NA
CDR3aa: CASSLEGQGAEQYF
CDR3nt: TGCGCCAGCAGCCTGGAGGGACAGGGCGCCGAGCAGTACTTC

v_gene: TRBV7-2
d_gene: TRBD1
j_gene: TRBJ1-3
len: 15
abundance: NA
CDR3aa: CASSPGTVPVHTIYF
CDR3nt: TGTGCCAGCAGTCCCGGGACAGTGCCCGTCCACACCATATATTTT

v_gene: TRBV29-1
d_gene: NA
j_gene: TRBJ2-5
len: 12
abundance: NA
CDR3aa: CSVAASVETQYF
CDR3nt: TGCAGCGTTGCCGCCTCGGTGGAGACCCAGTACTTC

v_gene: TRBV7-2
d_gene: TRBD1
j_gene: TRBJ2-1
len: 15
abundance: NA
CDR3aa: CASSLGQGGDYEQFF
CDR3nt: TGTGCCAGCAGCTTAGGACAGGGGGGGGACTATGAGCAGTTCTTC

v_gene: TRBV11-3
d_gene: TRBD1
j_gene: TRBJ2-3
len: 15
abundance: NA
CDR3aa: CASSHRDREADTQYF
CDR3nt: TGTGCCAGCAGCCATAGGGACAGGGAGGCAGATACGCAGTATTTT

v_gene: TRBV7-9
d_gene: TRBD2
j_gene: TRBJ2-4
len: 18
abundance: NA
CDR3aa: CASSSGGTSGSRGNIQYF
CDR3nt: TGTGCCAGCAGCTCAGGCGGGACTAGCGGGAGTCGAGGAAACATTCAGTACTTC

v_gene: TRBV10-2
d_gene: NA
j_gene: TRBJ1-3
len: 15
abundance: NA
CDR3aa: CASSLSGESGNTIYF
CDR3nt: TGCGCCAGCAGTTTATCAGGGGAATCTGGAAACACCATATATTTT

v_gene: TRBV7-9
d_gene: NA
j_gene: TRBJ1-6
len: 12
abundance: NA
CDR3aa: CASSLEASPLHF
CDR3nt: TGTGCCAGCAGCTTAGAAGCTTCACCCCTCCACTTT

v_gene: TRBV7-6
d_gene: NA
j_gene: TRBJ1-1
len: 13
abundance: NA
CDR3aa: CASSLAAGSVSFF
CDR3nt: TGTGCCAGCAGCTTAGCGGCAGGCTCGGTGTCTTTCTTT

v_gene: TRBV5-1
d_gene: TRBD1
j_gene: TRBJ2-1
len: 15
abundance: NA
CDR3aa: CASSLTGTGVDEQFF
CDR3nt: TGCGCCAGCAGCTTGACCGGGACAGGTGTCGATGAGCAGTTCTTC

v_gene: TRBV5-4
d_gene: NA
j_gene: TRBJ1-1
len: 15
abundance: NA
CDR3aa: CASSLAGDMNTEAFF
CDR3nt: TGTGCCAGCAGCTTGGCGGGAGATATGAACACTGAAGCTTTCTTT

v_gene: TRBV14
d_gene: NA
j_gene: TRBJ1-1
len: 16
abundance: NA
CDR3aa: CASSQDSGIMNTEAFF
CDR3nt: TGTGCCAGCAGCCAAGATTCAGGGATAATGAACACTGAAGCTTTCTTT

v_gene: TRBV5-1
d_gene: TRBD2
j_gene: TRBJ2-1
len: 15
abundance: NA
CDR3aa: CASSLLAGDLNEQFF
CDR3nt: TGCGCCAGCAGCTTACTAGCGGGGGACCTCAATGAGCAGTTCTTC

v_gene: TRBV5-1
d_gene: NA
j_gene: TRBJ2-7
len: 18
abundance: NA
CDR3aa: CASSLGASLQSSSYEQYF
CDR3nt: TGCGCCAGCAGCTTGGGCGCCTCTCTCCAATCTAGCTCCTACGAGCAGTACTTC

v_gene: TRBV28
d_gene: TRBD1
j_gene: TRBJ2-2
len: 17
abundance: NA
CDR3aa: CASSFPKGAFNTGELFF
CDR3nt: TGTGCCAGCAGCTTCCCGAAGGGGGCTTTTAACACCGGGGAGCTGTTTTTT

v_gene: TRBV28
d_gene: NA
j_gene: TRBJ1-6
len: 17
abundance: NA
CDR3aa: CASSFGAGTGAYSPLHF
CDR3nt: NA

v_gene: TRBV5-1
d_gene: NA
j_gene: TRBJ2-7
len: 14
abundance: NA
CDR3aa: CASSLSLAIYEQYF
CDR3nt: TGCGCCAGCAGCTTGAGTCTAGCGATCTACGAGCAGTACTTC

v_gene: TRBV4-3
d_gene: TRBD1
j_gene: TRBJ2-2
len: 15
abundance: once
CDR3aa: CASSNRGLNTGELFF
CDR3nt: TGCGCCAGCAGTAACAGGGGCCTAAACACCGGGGAGCTGTTTTTT

v_gene: TRBV9
d_gene: NA
j_gene: TRBJ2-5
len: 15
abundance: NA
CDR3aa: CASSKTGNGEQTQYF
CDR3nt: TGTGCCAGCAGCAAGACTGGGAACGGGGAACAGACCCAGTACTTC

v_gene: TRBV30
d_gene: TRBD2
j_gene: TRBJ2-1
len: 19
abundance: NA
CDR3aa: CAWTGLAGPRAIRGSEQFF
CDR3nt: TGTGCCTGGACCGGACTAGCGGGACCCAGAGCGATTCGCGGAAGTGAGCAGTTCTTC

v_gene: TRBV7-2
d_gene: NA
j_gene: TRBJ2-2
len: 14
abundance: NA
CDR3aa: CASSPDKNTGELFF
CDR3nt: TGTGCCAGCAGCCCGGACAAGAACACCGGGGAGCTGTTTTTT

v_gene: TRBV7-3
d_gene: TRBD2
j_gene: TRBJ2-3
len: 15
abundance: NA
CDR3aa: CASSPLAGVTDTQYF
CDR3nt: TGTGCCAGCAGCCCACTAGCGGGAGTCACAGATACGCAGTATTTT

v_gene: TRBV14
d_gene: NA
j_gene: TRBJ2-3
len: 15
abundance: NA
CDR3aa: CASSQERFPMDTQYF
CDR3nt: TGTGCCAGCAGCCAAGAAAGATTTCCTATGGATACGCAGTATTTT

v_gene: TRBV18
d_gene: NA
j_gene: TRBJ1-2
len: 13
abundance: NA
CDR3aa: CASPLQGDYGYTF
CDR3nt: TGTGCCAGCCCACTCCAGGGTGACTATGGCTACACCTTC

v_gene: TRBV5-1
d_gene: NA
j_gene: TRBJ2-7
len: 15
abundance: NA
CDR3aa: CASSLVRGHLNEQYF
CDR3nt: TGCGCCAGCAGCTTGGTAAGGGGACATCTAAACGAGCAGTACTTC

v_gene: TRBV6-1
d_gene: TRBD1
j_gene: TRBJ1-5
len: 13
abundance: NA
CDR3aa: CASMTGGDQPQHF
CDR3nt: TGTGCCAGCATGACAGGGGGAGATCAGCCCCAGCATTTT

v_gene: TRBV11-2
d_gene: TRBD2
j_gene: TRBJ2-3
len: 16
abundance: NA
CDR3aa: CASSPRLAGGTDTQYF
CDR3nt: TGTGCCAGCAGCCCAAGACTAGCGGGAGGCACAGATACGCAGTATTTT

v_gene: TRBV4-3
d_gene: NA
j_gene: TRBJ1-6
len: 14
abundance: NA
CDR3aa: CASSQVTGYSPLHF
CDR3nt: TGCGCCAGCAGCCAAGTCACAGGGTATTCACCCCTCCACTTT